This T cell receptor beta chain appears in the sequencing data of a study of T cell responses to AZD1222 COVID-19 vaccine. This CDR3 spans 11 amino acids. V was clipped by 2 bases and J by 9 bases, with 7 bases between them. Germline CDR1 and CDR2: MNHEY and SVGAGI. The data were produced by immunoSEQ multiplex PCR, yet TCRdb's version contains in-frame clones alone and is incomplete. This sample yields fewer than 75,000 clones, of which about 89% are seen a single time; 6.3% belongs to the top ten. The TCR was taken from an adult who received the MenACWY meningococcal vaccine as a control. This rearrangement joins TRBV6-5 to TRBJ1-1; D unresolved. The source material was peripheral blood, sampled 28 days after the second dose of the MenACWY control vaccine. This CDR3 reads CASSYGTKAFF. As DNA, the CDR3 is TGTGCCAGCAGTTACGGTACAAAAGCTTTCTTT.